Described below is a single T cell receptor (beta chain) sequence and its context. Its antigen remains unknown. V shed 4 bases and J 6 bases; nucleotides not matched to a gene: 5. The CDR3 is made up of 14 amino acids. The germline V gene has CDR1 SEHNR and CDR2 FQNEAQ (reference sequence). Blood was drawn once from each donor into heparinised tubes. The draws averaged roughly 120 mL. This sample was taken from a study of beta chain features in type 1 diabetes. Broader study findings: Amplification by PCR could prefer shorter templates, with the same effect in patients and controls. Among type 1 diabetes patients, VDJ junctions had fewer insertions and more deletions.

The study reverse transcribed the entire isolated RNA, so it sequenced expressed TCRB transcripts. Only in-frame clones appear in the TCRdb table, and some are missing; sequencing was by immunoSEQ multiplex PCR. The sample lists roughly 400,000 clones, 11% to 15% seen once, with under 0.04% in the top ten. Source material: naive CD4+ T cells from blood. The source is a man younger than 40 in good health. This sequence joins TRBV7-9 and TRBJ1-5, with TRBD1 identical over 8 bases. As DNA, the CDR3 is TGTGCCAGCAGCTCTGGGACAGGTCTTCAGCCCCAGCATTTT. Translating it yields CASSSGTGLQPQHF.